The present T cell receptor (beta chain) was sequenced within a study of human T cells and chemical hapten exposure (dated by TCRdb to the early 2020s). Regarding the complete study: The libraries were sequenced as a pool, and the TCR yield per sample differed mostly because of small variations in library volumes within the pool. In alopecia patients, the study followed how the peripheral blood TCR repertoire changed in vivo over primary and secondary sensitization to diphenylcyclopropenone (DPC), a hapten. Summary of the overall study and its limitations: Repeated subsampling changed both the strength of the expansion versus patch-test correlation and the threshold at which that correlation became significant. DPC sensitization did not change how many TCRs were above 1 in 1000 frequency, and no evidence was found of alterations in global repertoire structure.

V sheds 0 bases and J sheds 2 bases, leaving 13 bases between their ends. The CDR3 goes from the cysteine to the phenylalanine over 17 residues. The retained sequence is limited to the CDR3, 51 bases, with the frame set at the first base. The germline V gene sets CDR1 to LGHNA and CDR2 to YNFKEQ. During library preparation, unique molecular identifiers were attached to individual cDNA molecules so that TCRs could be counted quantitatively and reproducibly. Each blood RNA sample was used to sequence both TCR alpha and TCR beta chains. The original pipeline was this. The median number of TCRs per sample was over 85,000, ranging from 23,224 to 690,600. V, J and CDR3 annotation of the TCR reads was carried out using the Decombinator software suite. To make PS versus PT1 abundance plots, every sample was subsampled to the same number of TCRs (28,000). Expanded TCRs were defined as absent before sensitization and observed at least eight times at the 2-week time point. The public reads were run again by TCRdb, first through fastp at Q25 and then through MiXCR, and only productive beta chains were kept. Merged by CDR3 protein, the rows form single entries marked with the most common genes and DNA. The V and J calls follow TCRdb's processing rather than the paper's. Here the sample has 100,000 to 150,000 distinct CDR3 sequences; less than 10% occur a single time. The top ten clones comprise roughly 1.3% of the sample.

Of note for this clonotype: It lacks a known antigen. No much larger clone is present one base from it, and per-base qualities are unavailable.

Total RNA was extracted from unfractionated whole blood that had been collected in Tempus Blood RNA tubes. A handful of healthy volunteers were used as TCR sequencing controls and were bled at day 0, 2 weeks and 6 weeks. Recombination joined TRBV4-2 with TRBJ2-2, with an unclear D gene assignment. The sample was whole blood. This TCR came from a human donor in good health. Some clones in this sample may be carry-over from other donors' samples. Donor details come from another sample of the same person, matched by shared clones. The DNA reads TGTGCCAGCAGCCAAGATTCGTGGACGACTAACACCGGGGAGCTGTTTTTT. Translation gives CASSQDSWTTNTGELFF.